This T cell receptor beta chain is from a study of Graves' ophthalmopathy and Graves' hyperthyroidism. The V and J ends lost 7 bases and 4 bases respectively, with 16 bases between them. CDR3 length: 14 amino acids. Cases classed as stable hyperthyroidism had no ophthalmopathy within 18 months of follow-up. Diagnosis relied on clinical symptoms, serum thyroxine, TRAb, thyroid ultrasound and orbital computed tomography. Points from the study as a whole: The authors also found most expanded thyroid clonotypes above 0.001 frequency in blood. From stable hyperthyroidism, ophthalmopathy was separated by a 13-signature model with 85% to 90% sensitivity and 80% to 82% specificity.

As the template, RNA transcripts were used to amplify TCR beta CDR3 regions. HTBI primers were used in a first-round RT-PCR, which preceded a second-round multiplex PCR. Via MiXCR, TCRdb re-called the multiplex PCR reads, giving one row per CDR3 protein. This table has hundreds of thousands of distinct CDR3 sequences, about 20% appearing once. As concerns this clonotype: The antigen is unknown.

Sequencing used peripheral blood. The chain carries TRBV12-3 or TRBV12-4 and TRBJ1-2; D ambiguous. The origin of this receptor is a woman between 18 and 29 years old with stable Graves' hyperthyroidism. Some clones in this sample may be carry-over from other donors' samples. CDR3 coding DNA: TGTGCCAGCAACGCCGGAACAATTAGCTATGGCTACACCTTC. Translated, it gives CASNAGTISYGYTF.